This record concerns one TCR beta chain sequence. These data originate in a study of blood T cell repertoires in COVID-19. Method: immunoSEQ multiplex PCR; TCRdb's copy keeps in-frame clones and lacks some. Of around 620,000 clones in the sample, more than 80% were seen once. Sequencing input: peripheral blood. The sequence derives from a woman aged 18-30 years with acute or convalescent COVID-19.

CDR3 DNA: TGTGCCAGCACCACGGGACAGTCCAATTACAATGAGCAGTTCTTC. Amino acids: CASTTGQSNYNEQFF. The J gene is TRBJ2-1, the V gene TRBV2; 7 positions match TRBD1. Losses at the gene ends were 7 bases for V and 4 bases for J; bases not matched to a gene: 10. This CDR3 has 15 residues. From germline, CDR1 is SNHLY and CDR2 FYNNEI. Using reference TRBV2 and TRBJ2-1 for the parts outside the CDR3, the full variable domain is EPEVTQTPSHQVTQMGQEVILRCVPISNHLYFYWYRQILGQKVEFLVSFYNNEISEKSEIFDDQFSVERPDGSNFTLKIRSTKLEDSAMYFCASTTGQSNYNEQFFGPGTRLTVL.